This T cell receptor beta chain is from a study of T-cell memory formation after mild COVID-19. Study context: The two donors had largely donor-specific TCR clusters. Study-wide results and caveats: Within pre-infection memory, some responding clones were found, suggesting cross-reactive memory joined. For contracting clones, CD4+ ones sat mainly in CM and EM, CD8+ in EMRA. Clones contracting over day 15 to 85 were CD4/CD8 balanced, with later expanders leaning CD4+.

CDR1 and CDR2 (germline): SGHTS, YDEGEE. The ends were cut back, 4 bases at V and 10 bases at J, with 9 bases in the middle. This CDR3 is 12 amino acids long. Remarks on this clonotype: Its antigen is unknown.

In TCRdb, the 5' RACE reads were re-called with MiXCR into one record per CDR3 protein. The sample includes 100,000 to 150,000 distinct CDR3 sequences, approximately 15% of them seen just once. The chain joins TRBV5-8 to TRBJ1-6; the D is unclear. This clonotype was sampled from a man between 18 and 35 years old who had mild COVID-19 (a few samples of this study predate the infection). Cell type and time point are not known. The sequencing sample was made of PBMCs or a T cell subset sorted from them (not recorded which). CDR3 region: CASSRVGSPLHF. The CDR3 bases are TGTGCCAGCAGCCGAGTAGGCTCACCCCTCCACTTT.